This TCR beta chain comes out of a study of cytomegalovirus exposure and HLA in healthy donors. Study at large: As an earlier analysis found, about 179 million T cells yielded 100 million to 130 million unique TCR beta sequences.

Trimming cost V 6 bases and J 6 bases; bases outside gene matches: 13. Germline loops: CDR1 MNHEY, CDR2 SMNVEV (reference sequence). This CDR3 comprises 15 residues. The PCR used 60 Vbeta and 13 Jbeta primers. The table came from immunoSEQ multiplex PCR; TCRdb's copy has only in-frame clones and leaves some out. The data show 200,000 to 250,000 clones, with 80% to 90% seen just once and 1% held by the top ten. This chain joins TRBV27 and TRBJ2-7; 8 bases agree with TRBD1. Sequenced material: PBMCs. The clonotype comes from a woman between 18 and 29 years old in good health and CMV-seronegative. CDR3 amino acids: CASRPSGTGTPEQYF. The CDR3 DNA sequence: TGTGCCAGCAGGCCATCGGGGACAGGAACACCCGAGCAGTACTTC.